This TCR beta chain was sequenced in a study of OX40 agonist ivuxolimab in advanced cancers. In terms of the full investigation: Ivuxolimab was a fully human IgG2 agonistic monoclonal antibody targeting the costimulatory receptor OX40 (CD134). Patients were allowed to have had prior anti-PD-1, anti-PD-L1 or anti-CTLA-4 therapy, and approximately 40% of the dose-escalation patients had previously received checkpoint inhibitors. Peripheral TCRbeta sequencing aimed to test whether ivuxolimab altered TCR sequence diversity and caused clonal T-cell expansion. Partial responses were achieved by three dose-escalation patients, of whom one had hepatocellular carcinoma and two had cutaneous melanoma. Intravenous ivuxolimab was administered to patients every 2 weeks at six dose levels: 0.01, 0.1, 0.3, 1.5, 3 and 10 mg/kg. The paper describes the monotherapy dose-escalation part (N ≈ 52 patients) of the phase I trial of ivuxolimab. In the dose-escalation cohort, roughly 80% of patients were male, and the mean age was about 55 years, with a range of roughly 23 to 85. Of the 50 or so patients in dose escalation, 19 had hepatocellular carcinoma, approximately 15 had melanoma, 9 had renal cell carcinoma and 9 had head and neck cancer. Beyond this particular receptor, the publication reports: In the 0.1-3.0 mg/kg groups, partial responders were among the patients with the lowest normalized peripheral clonal expansion, particularly in CD8+ T cells. Low levels of normalized T-cell clonal expansion were also seen in some patients who did not respond. At doses from 0.1 to 3.0 mg/kg, clonal expansion was seen in both CD4+ and CD8+ blood T cells between baseline and week 6. On average, CD8+ T cells showed more expanded clones than CD4+ T cells after ivuxolimab. Antigen specificity was not determined for the clonally expanded peripheral T cells.

The CDR3 starts with the cysteine, ends with the phenylalanine, and has 14 residues. Of all the DNA, just the CDR3 is kept, 42 bases in frame from base 1. From the germline V gene, CDR1 is SGHRS and CDR2 is YFSETQ. The germline ends are 11 bases apart after V is trimmed by 2 bases and J by 5 bases. A remark on this clone: Its antigen remains unidentified. Base qualities are not at hand, and no much larger clone is one base apart.

For sequencing of the TCRbeta CDR3 region, genomic DNA was extracted from the sorted cells. The immunoSEQ Assay was used for sequencing of TCRbeta CDR3 regions. The source is immuneACCESS, and TCRdb retained only in-frame sequences with V and J called. Part of the clones is not carried over; for the studies checked, unresolved V genes explain less than half of this, and the remainder is unexplained. Within this sample are around 70,000 clones, with roughly 89% of them counted one time only. 9.5% to 12% of the sample is held by the ten biggest clonotypes. The trial excluded patients who had a history of autoimmune disease or were on systemic immunosuppression. Peripheral blood for TCR sequencing was drawn from every dose cohort at baseline, at cycle 4 day 1 and at cycle 7 day 1. The samples were taken from a phase I, first-in-human, multicenter, open-label dose-escalation trial of ivuxolimab. The trial enrolled adults with locally advanced or metastatic head and neck squamous cell, hepatocellular, melanoma or renal cell carcinoma. Before TCR sequencing, CD4+ T cells and CD8+ T cells from peripheral blood were sorted into separate populations.

The sequenced sample was CD4+ or CD8+ T cells sorted from blood, obtained in a trial of the OX40 agonist ivuxolimab. The chain links TRBV5-1 with TRBJ2-1; the D gene is possibly TRBD1, with 6 bases matching. The sequence derives from an adult with an advanced solid tumor such as melanoma, head and neck, liver or kidney cancer. The CDR3: CASSFNGQNNEQFF. At the DNA level, the sequence is TGCGCCAGCAGCTTTAACGGACAGAACAATGAGCAGTTCTTC.